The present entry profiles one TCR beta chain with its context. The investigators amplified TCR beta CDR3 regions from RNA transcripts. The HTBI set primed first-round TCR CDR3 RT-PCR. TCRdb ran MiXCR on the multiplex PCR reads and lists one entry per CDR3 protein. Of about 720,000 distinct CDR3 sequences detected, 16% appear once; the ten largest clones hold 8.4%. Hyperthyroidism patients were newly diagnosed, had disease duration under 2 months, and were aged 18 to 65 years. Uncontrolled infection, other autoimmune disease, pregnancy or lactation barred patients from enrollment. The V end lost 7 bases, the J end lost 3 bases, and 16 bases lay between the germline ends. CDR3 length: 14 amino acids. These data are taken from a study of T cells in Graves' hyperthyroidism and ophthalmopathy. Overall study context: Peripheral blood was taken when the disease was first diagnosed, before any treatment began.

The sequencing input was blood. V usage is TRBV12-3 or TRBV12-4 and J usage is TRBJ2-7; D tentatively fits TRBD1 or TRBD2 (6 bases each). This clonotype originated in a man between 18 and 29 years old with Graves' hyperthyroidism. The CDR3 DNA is TGTGCCAGCACCGGGGGCGTTTCGAACTACGAGCAGTACTTC. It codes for CASTGGVSNYEQYF.